This TCR beta chain was recorded in a study of cytomegalovirus exposure and HLA in healthy donors. Points on this clone: Its antigen is as yet unknown.

Study-wide results and caveats: The productive fraction for most TCR beta V segments was about 90% or about 30% in an earlier analysis. When analyzed later, a missense DCLRE1C variant was found to be linked to TCR beta V- and J-gene trimming. The authors later found TCR association rates varying by HLA locus, with DRB1 most and HLA-C fewest.

From germline, CDR1 is KGHSH and CDR2 LQKENI. This CDR3 is built from 15 residues. V trimming: 6 bases; J trimming: 6 bases; junction bases outside the gene matches: 6. Researchers ran the PCR with 60 Vbeta and 13 Jbeta primers. Measured with immunoSEQ multiplex PCR; TCRdb has only the in-frame clones, and not every one. The sample has 160,000 or so clones; approximately 75% are singletons. The genes are TRBV18 and TRBJ2-4; 12 bases align to TRBD1. The source material was PBMCs. This sequence was found in a man aged 30 to 39 in good health and CMV-seropositive. CDR3 in DNA: TGTGCCAGCTCCCTTGGGACAGGGGGCTTAAACATTCAGTACTTC. Protein: CASSLGTGGLNIQYF.